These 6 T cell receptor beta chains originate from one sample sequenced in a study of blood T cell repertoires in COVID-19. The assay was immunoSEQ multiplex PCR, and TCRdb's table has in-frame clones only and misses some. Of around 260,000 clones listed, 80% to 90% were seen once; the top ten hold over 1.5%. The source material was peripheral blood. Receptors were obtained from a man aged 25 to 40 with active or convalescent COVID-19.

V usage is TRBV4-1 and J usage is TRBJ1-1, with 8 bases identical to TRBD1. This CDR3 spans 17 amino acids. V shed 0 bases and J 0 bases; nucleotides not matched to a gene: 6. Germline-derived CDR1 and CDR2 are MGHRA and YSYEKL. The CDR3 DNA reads TGCGCCAGCAGCCAAGAGTCGCCGACAGGGGTGAACACTGAAGCTTTCTTT. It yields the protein CASSQESPTGVNTEAFF.

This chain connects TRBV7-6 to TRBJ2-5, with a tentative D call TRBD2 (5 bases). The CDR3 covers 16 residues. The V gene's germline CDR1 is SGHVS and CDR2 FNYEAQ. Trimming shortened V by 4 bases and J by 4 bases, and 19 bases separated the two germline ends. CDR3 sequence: CASSSVGDAPGETQYF. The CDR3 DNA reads TGTGCCAGCAGCTCCGTCGGGGATGCGCCCGGAGAGACCCAGTACTTC.

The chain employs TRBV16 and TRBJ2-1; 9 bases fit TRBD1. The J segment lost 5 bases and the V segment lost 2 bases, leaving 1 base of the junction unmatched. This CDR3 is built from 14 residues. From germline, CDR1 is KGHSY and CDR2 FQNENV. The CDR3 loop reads CASSQGTGNNEQFF. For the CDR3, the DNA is TGTGCCAGCAGCCAAGGGACAGGGAACAATGAGCAGTTCTTC.

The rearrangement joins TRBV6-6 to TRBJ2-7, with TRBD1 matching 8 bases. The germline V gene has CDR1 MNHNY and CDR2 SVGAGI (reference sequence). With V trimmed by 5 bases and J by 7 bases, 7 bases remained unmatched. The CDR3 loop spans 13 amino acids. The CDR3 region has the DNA TGTGCCAGCAGTAGCAGGGGGCTCGGTGAGCAGTACTTC. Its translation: CASSSRGLGEQYF.

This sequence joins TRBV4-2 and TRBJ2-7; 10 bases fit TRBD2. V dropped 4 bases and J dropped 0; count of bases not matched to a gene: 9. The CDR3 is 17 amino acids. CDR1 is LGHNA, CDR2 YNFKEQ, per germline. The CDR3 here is CASSPSAGGHSSYEQYF. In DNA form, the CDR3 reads TGTGCCAGCAGCCCTTCAGCGGGGGGGCATAGCTCCTACGAGCAGTACTTC.

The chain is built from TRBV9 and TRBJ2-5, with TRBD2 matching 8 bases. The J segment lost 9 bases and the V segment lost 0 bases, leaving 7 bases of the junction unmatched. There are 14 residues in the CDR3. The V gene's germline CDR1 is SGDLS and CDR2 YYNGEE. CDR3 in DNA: TGTGCCAGCAGCGTAGCGGGGGGGCCTCGGGCCCAGTACTTC. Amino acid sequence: CASSVAGGPRAQYF.